This T cell receptor (beta chain) was retrieved from a study of memory CD4+ T cells and cytomegalovirus serostatus. Single viable CD3+CD4+CD8-CD45RO+ cells were sorted as the memory CD4+ T cells. The V end was cut by 6 bases, the J end by 3 bases, with 19 bases between. This CDR3 region has 16 residues. From germline, CDR1 is SGHTA and CDR2 FQGNSA. Some clones are missing from TCRdb's copy, which holds only in-frame ones; the method was immunoSEQ multiplex PCR. Among 50,000 to 55,000 clones listed, under 80% were seen once. Sequenced input: memory CD4+ T cells from blood. The source is an adult in good health and CMV-seronegative. The gene calls are TRBV7-2 and TRBJ2-3, with D possibly called TRBD1 or TRBD2 (6 bases each). The CDR3 region is CASRTRGGGRTDTQYF. DNA of the CDR3: TGTGCCAGCAGGACTCGAGGGGGAGGAAGAACAGATACGCAGTATTTT. Using reference TRBV7-2 and TRBJ2-3 for the parts outside the CDR3, the full variable domain is GAGVSQSPSNKVTEKGKDVELRCDPISGHTALYWYRQSLGQGLEFLIYFQGNSAPDKSGLPSDRFSAERTGGSVSTLTIQRTQQEDSAVYLCASRTRGGGRTDTQYFGPGTRLTVL.